These T cell receptor beta chains were read from a single sample in a study of T cell responses to AZD1222 COVID-19 vaccine. Data came from immunoSEQ multiplex PCR; TCRdb stores just in-frame clones and leaves some out. This table holds about 160,000 clones, 92% found once. The sequenced sample was peripheral blood, obtained on day 0 of MenACWY control vaccination. All receptors derive from an adult in good health. The CDR3 runs from the conserved cysteine through the conserved F or W. D genes are given only for firm matches. Only part of the rows carry a size: once, few, many, or a class if the clone is expanded.

TRBJ1-5	.	.	TRBV28	CASSLSGREPPQHF	TGTGCCAGCAGTTTATCTGGCAGGGAACCGCCCCAGCATTTT
TRBJ2-1	.	TRBD2	TRBV7-3	CASSLSSGRGSYNEQFF	TGTGCCAGCAGCTTAAGTAGCGGGAGAGGGTCCTACAATGAGCAGTTCTTC
TRBJ2-7	.	TRBD2	TRBV11-3	CASRVAGDHEQYF	TGTGCCAGCAGGGTAGCGGGAGATCACGAGCAGTACTTC
TRBJ2-3	.	.	TRBV28	CASSYDGPPDTQYF	TGTGCCAGCAGTTACGACGGGCCTCCAGATACGCAGTATTTT
TRBJ1-1	.	TRBD1	TRBV12-3/TRBV12-4	CASSQGAEAFF	TGTGCCAGCAGCCAGGGGGCTGAAGCTTTCTTT
TRBJ2-7	.	.	TRBV5-6	CASSHQKSYEQYF	TGTGCCAGCAGCCATCAGAAGTCTTACGAGCAGTACTTC
TRBJ1-2	.	.	TRBV19	CASSSGGYGYTF	TGTGCCAGTAGTTCGGGGGGCTATGGCTACACCTTC
TRBJ1-4	.	TRBD1	TRBV6-5	CASSPDGQVNEKLFF	TGTGCCAGCAGCCCAGATGGACAGGTTAATGAAAAACTGTTTTTT
TRBJ1-2	.	.	TRBV6-5	CASSYGFPGSGYTF	TGTGCCAGCAGTTACGGGTTCCCGGGGAGCGGCTACACCTTC
TRBJ2-1	.	.	TRBV19	CASMTPGTYNEQFF	TGTGCCAGTATGACGCCAGGGACCTACAATGAGCAGTTCTTC
TRBJ1-5	.	.	TRBV16	CASSLRTNQPQHF	TGTGCCAGCAGCCTACGGACTAATCAGCCCCAGCATTTT
TRBJ1-6	.	.	TRBV4-1	CASSPGPLNSPLHF	TGCGCCAGCAGCCCGGGACCTTTGAACTCACCCCTCCACTTT
TRBJ2-1	.	TRBD1	TRBV11-3	CASSLDRGDSREFF	TGTGCCAGCAGCTTAGATCGAGGGGACAGTAGGGAGTTCTTC
TRBJ1-2	.	.	TRBV3-1/TRBV3-2	CASSQTSNYGYTF	TGTGCCAGCAGCCAGACATCTAACTATGGCTACACCTTC
TRBJ2-7	few	TRBD2	TRBV15	CATSPGGSGDPYEQYF	TGTGCCACCAGCCCCGGGGGTAGCGGGGACCCTTACGAGCAGTACTTC
TRBJ2-7	.	TRBD1	TRBV5-1	CASSPGQGVYEQYF	TGCGCCAGCAGCCCCGGACAGGGAGTCTACGAGCAGTACTTC
TRBJ2-7	.	.	TRBV5-5	CASSLRGDFSYEQYF	TGTGCCAGCAGCTTGAGGGGGGATTTCTCCTACGAGCAGTACTTC
TRBJ2-1	.	.	TRBV6-2/TRBV6-3	CASSQGEGEQFF	TGTGCCAGCAGCCAGGGAGAGGGTGAGCAGTTCTTC
TRBJ2-7	.	.	TRBV29-1	CSVGGGWGEQYF	TGCAGCGTTGGAGGGGGTTGGGGTGAGCAGTACTTC
TRBJ2-1	few	TRBD2	TRBV9	CASSADSGGFLGNEQFF	TGTGCCAGCAGCGCCGACAGCGGGGGGTTCCTGGGCAATGAGCAGTTCTTC
TRBJ1-2	.	TRBD1	TRBV30	CAWRITGVYGYTF	TGTGCCTGGAGAATTACAGGGGTCTATGGCTACACCTTC
TRBJ1-6	.	.	TRBV5-8	CASRSSYNSPLHF	TGTGCCAGCAGGAGCTCCTATAATTCACCCCTCCACTTT
TRBJ1-2	once	.	TRBV18	CASRTGAGGNYGYTF	TGTGCCAGCCGAACTGGGGCCGGGGGCAACTATGGCTACACCTTC
TRBJ1-2	once	.	TRBV7-9	CASSFGRSYGYTF	TGTGCCAGCAGCTTTGGCAGGTCCTATGGCTACACCTTC
TRBJ1-1	.	.	TRBV4-3	CASSLRGGTEAFF	TGCGCCAGCAGCCTAAGGGGGGGCACTGAAGCTTTCTTT
TRBJ1-4	.	TRBD1	TRBV29-1	CSGRGQFNEKLFF	TGCAGCGGACGGGGACAGTTCAATGAAAAACTGTTTTTT
TRBJ1-3	.	TRBD1	TRBV15	CATSRGVQGPYSGNTIYF	TGTGCCACCAGCAGAGGGGTACAGGGGCCTTACTCTGGAAACACCATATATTTT
TRBJ1-1	.	.	TRBV19	CASSELRRNTEAFF	TGTGCCAGTAGCGAACTCAGACGGAACACTGAAGCTTTCTTT
TRBJ2-3	.	TRBD2	TRBV4-1	CASSQGSGRTDTQYF	TGCGCCAGCAGCCAAGGAAGCGGGAGGACAGATACGCAGTATTTT
TRBJ2-3	.	.	TRBV6-4	CASSDGQGATDTQYF	TGTGCCAGCAGTGATGGCCAGGGAGCCACAGATACGCAGTATTTT
TRBJ1-5	.	TRBD1	TRBV6-2/TRBV6-3	CASRPYRGTLGAQHF	TGTGCCAGCAGGCCTTACAGGGGCACCCTCGGGGCCCAGCATTTT
TRBJ1-1	.	.	TRBV13	CASSLGRGQQAFF	TGTGCCAGCAGCTTAGGCCGGGGGCAGCAAGCTTTCTTT
TRBJ2-1	.	.	TRBV7-3	CASSFRAGRNEQFF	TGTGCCAGCAGCTTCAGGGCAGGGAGGAATGAGCAGTTCTTC
TRBJ2-7	.	.	TRBV7-3	CASSLYPGVPYEQYF	TGTGCCAGCAGCTTATATCCGGGAGTACCCTACGAGCAGTACTTC
TRBJ1-2	.	.	TRBV6-5	CASSYSGGYGYTF	TGTGCCAGCAGTTACTCGGGGGGCTATGGCTACACCTTC
TRBJ2-7	.	TRBD1	TRBV5-1	CASAEAQGASEQYF	TGCGCCAGCGCGGAGGCTCAGGGGGCTAGCGAGCAGTACTTC
TRBJ1-5	.	.	TRBV19	CASTDGYNQPQHF	TGTGCCAGTACTGACGGCTACAATCAGCCCCAGCATTTT
TRBJ1-1	.	.	TRBV9	CASSIATELNTEAFF	TGTGCCAGCAGCATCGCTACAGAGTTGAACACTGAAGCTTTCTTT
TRBJ2-5	.	TRBD1	TRBV29-1	CSVEGQLQETQYF	TGCAGCGTTGAGGGACAGCTCCAAGAGACCCAGTACTTC
TRBJ2-3	.	TRBD1	TRBV11-3	CASSFGTATDTQYF	TGTGCCAGCAGTTTCGGGACAGCCACAGATACGCAGTATTTT
TRBJ1-5	.	TRBD1	TRBV19	CASRNQQGNQPQHF	TGTGCCAGTAGGAATCAACAGGGGAATCAGCCCCAGCATTTT
TRBJ1-2	.	.	TRBV5-1	CASSLAREDGYTF	TGCGCCAGCAGCTTGGCCAGGGAGGATGGCTACACCTTC
TRBJ2-5	.	.	TRBV24-1	CATSYGQAQETQYF	TGTGCCACCAGTTATGGGCAGGCACAAGAGACCCAGTACTTC
TRBJ1-5	.	.	TRBV2	CASTLLGEGNQPQHF	TGTGCCAGCACCCTACTCGGGGAGGGCAATCAGCCCCAGCATTTT
TRBJ2-3	.	TRBD1	TRBV11-2	CASSSLGTEPRDTQYF	TGTGCCAGCAGTTCTTTAGGGACAGAACCTCGGGATACGCAGTATTTT
TRBJ1-5	.	.	TRBV6-6	CASSYVGAHSNQPQHF	TGTGCCAGCAGTTACGTGGGGGCTCATAGCAATCAGCCCCAGCATTTT
TRBJ2-1	.	.	TRBV12-1	CAGPSSATDNEQFF	TGTGCCGGACCCTCTAGCGCTACCGACAATGAGCAGTTCTTC
TRBJ1-2	.	TRBD1	TRBV5-1	CASSLLTGEDGYTF	TGCGCCAGCAGCTTGTTGACAGGGGAGGACGGCTACACCTTC
TRBJ1-2	.	.	TRBV5-4	CASSLYNNYGYTF	TGTGCCAGCAGCCTCTACAATAACTATGGCTACACCTTC
TRBJ1-1	.	.	TRBV6-5	CASSRRNTEAFF	TGTGCCAGCAGTAGGCGGAACACTGAAGCTTTCTTT
TRBJ2-5	.	.	TRBV11-2	CASSYPDGETQYF	TGTGCCAGCAGCTACCCGGACGGGGAGACCCAGTACTTC
TRBJ1-1	.	.	TRBV20-1	CSASRFGATEAFF	TGCAGTGCTAGTAGGTTCGGGGCAACTGAAGCTTTCTTT